This T cell receptor beta chain came from a study of ipilimumab plus nivolumab after autologous stem cell transplantation. Study at large: Typical patient got 5 ipilimumab doses and roughly eight nivolumab doses (median). The DLBCL group included primary refractory and relapsed cases.

Dosing: nivolumab 3 mg/kg IV, weeks 1, 4, 7, 10, then every two weeks to week 26. This CDR3 contains 13 residues. Germline CDR1 is MNHEY and CDR2 is SVGAGI. Trimming pared 2 bases from V and 1 base from J, leaving 5 bases between. Concerning this clone: No antigen is known for it.

Findings and limits, study-wide: TCR repertoire, Treg phenotype and gut microbiota reportedly support more study of this approach.

The table came from immunoSEQ multiplex PCR; TCRdb's copy has only in-frame clones and leaves some out. Of about 21,000 clones in the sample, 77% were seen once. The chain carries TRBV6-5 and TRBJ1-2; no firm D call. The sequence came from a male donor with diffuse large B-cell lymphoma. The sequences come from PBMCs, collected in a trial of ipilimumab plus nivolumab as post-transplant consolidation. CDR3 amino acids: CASSYDRNYGYTF. The DNA of the CDR3 is TGTGCCAGCAGTTACGATCGTAACTATGGCTACACCTTC.